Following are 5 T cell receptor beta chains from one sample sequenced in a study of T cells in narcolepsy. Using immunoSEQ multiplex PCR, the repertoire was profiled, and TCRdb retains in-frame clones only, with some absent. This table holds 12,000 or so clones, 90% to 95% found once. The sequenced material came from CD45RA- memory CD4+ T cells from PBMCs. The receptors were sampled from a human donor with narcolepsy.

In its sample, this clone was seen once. In DNA, the CDR3 is TGCAGCGCCAACAGGGGGCGGACTGCTTTCTTT. It is translated as CSANRGRTAFF. This rearrangement joins TRBV29-1 to TRBJ1-1; 9 bases are a match to TRBD1. The V gene end was trimmed by 7 bases and the J gene end by 11 bases; junction bases not matched to a gene: 8. The length of the CDR3 is 11 residues. The germline CDR1 and CDR2 sequences are SQVTM and ANQGSEA.

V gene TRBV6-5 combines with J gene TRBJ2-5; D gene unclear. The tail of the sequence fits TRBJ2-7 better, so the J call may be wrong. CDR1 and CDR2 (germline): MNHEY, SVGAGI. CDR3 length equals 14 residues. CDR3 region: CASSRTPGTYEQYF. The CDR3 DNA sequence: TGTGCCAGCAGTAGGACCCCCGGCACCTACGAGCAGTACTTC.

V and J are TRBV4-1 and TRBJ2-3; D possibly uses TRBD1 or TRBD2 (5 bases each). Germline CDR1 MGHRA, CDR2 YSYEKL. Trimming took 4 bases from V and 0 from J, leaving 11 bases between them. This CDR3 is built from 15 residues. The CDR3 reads CASSRGLESTDTQYF. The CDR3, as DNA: TGCGCCAGCAGCCGGGGGTTGGAGAGCACAGATACGCAGTATTTT.

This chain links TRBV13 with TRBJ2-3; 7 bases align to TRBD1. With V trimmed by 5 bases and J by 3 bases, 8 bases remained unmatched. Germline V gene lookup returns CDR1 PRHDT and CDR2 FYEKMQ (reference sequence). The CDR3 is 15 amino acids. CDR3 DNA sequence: TGTGCCAGCAGCACATACAGGGGACGGACAGATACGCAGTATTTT. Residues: CASSTYRGRTDTQYF. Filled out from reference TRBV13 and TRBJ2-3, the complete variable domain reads AAGVIQSPRHLIKEKRETATLKCYPIPRHDTVYWYQQGPGQDPQFLISFYEKMQSDKGSIPDRFSAQQFSDYHSELNMSSLELGDSALYFCASSTYRGRTDTQYFGPGTRLTVL.

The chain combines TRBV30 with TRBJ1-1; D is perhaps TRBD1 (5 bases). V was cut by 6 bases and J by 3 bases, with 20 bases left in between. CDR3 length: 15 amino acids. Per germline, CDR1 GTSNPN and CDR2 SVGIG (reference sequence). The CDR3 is CACVVGEGWDTEAFF. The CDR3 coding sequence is TGTGCCTGTGTCGTAGGGGAGGGTTGGGACACTGAAGCTTTCTTT.